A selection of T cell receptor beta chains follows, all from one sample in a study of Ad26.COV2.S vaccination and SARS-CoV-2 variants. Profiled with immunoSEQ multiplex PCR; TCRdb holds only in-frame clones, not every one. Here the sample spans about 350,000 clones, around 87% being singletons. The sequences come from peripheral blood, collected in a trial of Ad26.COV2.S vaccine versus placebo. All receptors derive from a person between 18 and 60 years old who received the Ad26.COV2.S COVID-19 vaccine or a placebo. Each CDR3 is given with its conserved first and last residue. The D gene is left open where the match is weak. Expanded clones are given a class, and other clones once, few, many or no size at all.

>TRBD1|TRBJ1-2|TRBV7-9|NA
TGTGCCAGCAGCGGGCAGGGGGCCAGTTATGGCTACACCTTC
CASSGQGASYGYTF
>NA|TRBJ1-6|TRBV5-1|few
TGCGCCAGCAGCCTTCTTGTCGGGGGCGAAAATTCACCCCTCCACTTT
CASSLLVGGENSPLHF
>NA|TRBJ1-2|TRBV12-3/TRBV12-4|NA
TGTGCCACCTTATTGACCGAGGTCTATGGCTACACCTTC
CATLLTEVYGYTF
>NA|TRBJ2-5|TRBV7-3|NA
TGTGCCAGCAGCCTATGGGACCAAGAGACCCAGTACTTC
CASSLWDQETQYF
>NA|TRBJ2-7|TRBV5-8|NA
TGTGCCAGCAGCTCGCATTCCAGGGGACCCTACGAGCAGTACTTC
CASSSHSRGPYEQYF
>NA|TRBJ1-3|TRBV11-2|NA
TGTGCCAGCAGCTTAATTTCGGATGGGGTCGTTAGCTCTGGAAACACCATATATTTT
CASSLISDGVVSSGNTIYF
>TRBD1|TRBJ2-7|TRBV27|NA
TGTGCCAGCAGCCCGACAGGGTTGTTGTACGAGCAGTACTTC
CASSPTGLLYEQYF
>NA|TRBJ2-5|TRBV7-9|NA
TGTGCCAGCAGCTTAGGCCAGGTCAGGCCTACTCCGAGGGAGACCCAGTACTTC
CASSLGQVRPTPRETQYF
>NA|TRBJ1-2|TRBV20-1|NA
TGCAGTGCTAGAGTAGACTATGGCTACACCTTC
CSARVDYGYTF
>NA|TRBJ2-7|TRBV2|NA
TGTGCCAGCACAGGCTACGAGCAGTACTTC
CASTGYEQYF
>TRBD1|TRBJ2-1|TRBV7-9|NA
TGTGCCAGCAGCGCGCCGGGACAGGTGTACAATGAGCAGTTCTTC
CASSAPGQVYNEQFF
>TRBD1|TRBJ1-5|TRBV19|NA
TGTGCCAGTAGTATCGACAGGGGGCTTGTTCAGCCCCAGCATTTT
CASSIDRGLVQPQHF
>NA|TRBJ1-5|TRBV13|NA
TGTGCCAGCAGCTCCCAGGGCGGTAGGCCCCAGCATTTT
CASSSQGGRPQHF
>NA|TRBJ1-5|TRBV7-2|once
TGTGCCAGCAGCACCGGACAAGGAATAAGGTCTAGCAATCAGCCCCAGCATTTT
CASSTGQGIRSSNQPQHF
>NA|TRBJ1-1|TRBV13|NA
TGTGCCAGCTGCCCCCCGGGGAACACTGAAGCTTTCTTT
CASCPPGNTEAFF
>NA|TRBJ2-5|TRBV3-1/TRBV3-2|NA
TGTGCCAGCAGCCGATTGAGGGGGTCGGAGACCCAGTACTTC
CASSRLRGSETQYF
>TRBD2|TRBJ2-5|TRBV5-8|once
TGTGCCAGCAGCTTAGGTTCACTAGCGGGGCCGGAAGAGACCCAGTACTTC
CASSLGSLAGPEETQYF
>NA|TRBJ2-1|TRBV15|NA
TGTGCCACCAGCAGAGATAGGGACGAGAAATGGGGCTCCTACAATGAGCAGTTCTTC
CATSRDRDEKWGSYNEQFF
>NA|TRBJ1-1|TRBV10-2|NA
TGCGCCAGCAGTGTATCAGTCCTGAACACTGAAGCTTTCTTT
CASSVSVLNTEAFF
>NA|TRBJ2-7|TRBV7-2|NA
TGTGCCAGCAGCAAGACCTTCTACGAGCAGTACTTC
CASSKTFYEQYF
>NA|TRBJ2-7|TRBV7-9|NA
TGTGCCAGCAGCTTCTCGGGGGAGCAGTACTTC
CASSFSGEQYF
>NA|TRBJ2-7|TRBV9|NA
TGTGCCAGCAGCGTAGGCGGAGGGGCGGACGAGCAGTACTTC
CASSVGGGADEQYF
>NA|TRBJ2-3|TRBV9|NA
TGTGCCAGCAGCGTGGACCCTGCCGATACGCAGTATTTT
CASSVDPADTQYF
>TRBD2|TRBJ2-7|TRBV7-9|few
TGTGCCAGCAGTCCCCCGGGGGGAACCTACGAGCAGTACTTC
CASSPPGGTYEQYF
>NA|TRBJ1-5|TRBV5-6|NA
TGTGCCAGCAGTTCTACCGGGACACCGTCTCGACCCCAGCATTTT
CASSSTGTPSRPQHF
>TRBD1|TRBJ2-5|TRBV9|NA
TGTGCCAGCAGCGTAGTAGGGGGCTTGGAGACCCAGTACTTC
CASSVVGGLETQYF
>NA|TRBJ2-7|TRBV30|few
TGTGCCTGGAGTGGGGCGGTTCCCTACGAGCAGTACTTC
CAWSGAVPYEQYF
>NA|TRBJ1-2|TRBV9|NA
TGTGCCAGCAGCGTTACTGGCAATGGCTACACCTTC
CASSVTGNGYTF
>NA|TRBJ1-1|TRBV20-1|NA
TGCAGTGCTAGACCGGATCTTGAAGCTTTCTTT
CSARPDLEAFF
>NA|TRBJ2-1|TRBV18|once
TGTGCCAGCTCACCGTTCTCCTACAATGAGCAGTTCTTC
CASSPFSYNEQFF
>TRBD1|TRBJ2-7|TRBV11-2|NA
TGTGCCAGCAGTGGGGGACAGGCTTGGTACGAGCAGTACTTC
CASSGGQAWYEQYF
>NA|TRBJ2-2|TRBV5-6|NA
TGTGCCTCCCTCGGCGTCGACCGGGAGCTGTTTTTT
CASLGVDRELFF
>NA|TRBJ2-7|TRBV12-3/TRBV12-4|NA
TGTGCCAGCAGTTTTGGGGGATTCTACGAGCAGTACTTC
CASSFGGFYEQYF
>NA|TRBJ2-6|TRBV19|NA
TGTGCCAGTAGGTTAAGCTCTGGGGCCAACGTCCTGACTTTC
CASRLSSGANVLTF
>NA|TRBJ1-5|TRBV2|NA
TGTGCCAGCACCCAGACAGTGAATCAGCCCCAGCATTTT
CASTQTVNQPQHF
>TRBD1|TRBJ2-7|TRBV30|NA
TGTGCCTGGAATAGGGACAGTTCCTACGAGCAGTACTTC
CAWNRDSSYEQYF
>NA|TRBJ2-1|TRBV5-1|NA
TGCGCCAGCAGCTCCGCGAGCTCCTACAATGAGCAGTTCTTC
CASSSASSYNEQFF
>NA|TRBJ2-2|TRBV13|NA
TGTGCCAGCAGCTTTAGGCAAGCCAACGGGGAGCTGTTTTTT
CASSFRQANGELFF
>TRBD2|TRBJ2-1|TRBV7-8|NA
TGTGCCAGCAGCTTAGTTGGTTTTAGCGGGGCGATCAATGAGCAGTTCTTC
CASSLVGFSGAINEQFF
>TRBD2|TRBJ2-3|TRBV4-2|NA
TGTGCCAGCAGCCAAGTCTGGAACGGGGGGGCGCTAGGGACAGATACGCAGTATTTT
CASSQVWNGGALGTDTQYF
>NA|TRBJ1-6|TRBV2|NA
TGTGCCAGCAGTTACGACCGCATTGGGTCAACACCCCTCCACTTT
CASSYDRIGSTPLHF
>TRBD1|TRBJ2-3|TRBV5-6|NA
TGTGCCAGCAGCTCTCTTGGGACAGGAGATACGCAGTATTTT
CASSSLGTGDTQYF
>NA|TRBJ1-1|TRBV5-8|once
TGTGCCAGCAGCTCGGGGTATGGGGATTTGAACACTGAAGCTTTCTTT
CASSSGYGDLNTEAFF
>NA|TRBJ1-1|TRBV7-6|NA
TGTGCCAGCAGCTTAGCGAGGAACACTGAAGCTTTCTTT
CASSLARNTEAFF
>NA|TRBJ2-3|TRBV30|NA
TGTGCCACCGAAGGGTCTAGCGAAAACCCGAGCACAGATACGCAGTATTTT
CATEGSSENPSTDTQYF
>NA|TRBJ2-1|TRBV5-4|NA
TGTGCCAGCAGCTCCCGGCAGGAGGCCTACAATGAGCAGTTCTTC
CASSSRQEAYNEQFF
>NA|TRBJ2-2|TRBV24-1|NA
TGTGCCACCAGTGAAGGGGGGGACACCGGGGAGCTGTTTTTT
CATSEGGDTGELFF